This T cell receptor beta chain came from a study of cytomegalovirus exposure and HLA in healthy donors. The study sampled nominally healthy donors, though unrecorded immune exposures were likely. Study-wide findings and caveats: The study recorded around 160 TCR beta chains that were cytomegalovirus-associated. A later analysis reportedly identified an Asian-associated ancestry cluster as carrying fewer N-insertions than the approximately 670-donor mean. CMV serostatus stood as the only immune exposure information on hand.

The CDR3 has 17 amino acids. V lost 1 base and J lost 3, with 19 bases in between. The germline V gene has CDR1 SGHRS and CDR2 YFSETQ. As for this clone: Its antigen is as yet unknown.

60 Vbeta and 13 Jbeta primers were used in PCR. Profiled with immunoSEQ multiplex PCR; TCRdb holds only in-frame clones, not every one. Of around 140,000 clones listed, roughly 60% are singletons. Material for sequencing was PBMCs. The source is a middle-aged woman in good health and CMV-seronegative. The rearrangement uses TRBV5-1 and TRBJ1-2; possible D gene TRBD1, 5 bases. The DNA for the CDR3 is TGCGCCAGCAGCTTGACGGGTCAGGACAATCCCTACTATGGCTACACCTTC. This gives the protein CASSLTGQDNPYYGYTF. Combining the CDR3 with reference TRBV5-1 and TRBJ1-2 gives the whole variable domain KAGVTQTPRYLIKTRGQQVTLSCSPISGHRSVSWYQQTPGQGLQFLFEYFSETQRNKGNFPGRFSGRQFSNSRSEMNVSTLELGDSALYLCASSLTGQDNPYYGYTFGSGTRLTVV.